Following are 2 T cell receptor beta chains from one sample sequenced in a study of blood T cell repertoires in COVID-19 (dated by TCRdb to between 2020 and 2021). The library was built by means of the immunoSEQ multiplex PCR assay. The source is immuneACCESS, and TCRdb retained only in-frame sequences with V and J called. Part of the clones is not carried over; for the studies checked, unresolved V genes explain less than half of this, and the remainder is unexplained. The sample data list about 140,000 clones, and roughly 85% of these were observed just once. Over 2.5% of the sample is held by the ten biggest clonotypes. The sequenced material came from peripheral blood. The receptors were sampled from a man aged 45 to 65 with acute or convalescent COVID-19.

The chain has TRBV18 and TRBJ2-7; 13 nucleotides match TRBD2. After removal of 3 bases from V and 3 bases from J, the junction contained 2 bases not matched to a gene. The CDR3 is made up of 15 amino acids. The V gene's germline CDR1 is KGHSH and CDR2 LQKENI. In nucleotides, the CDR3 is TGTGCCAGCTCACCGGGACTAGCGGGAAACTACGAGCAGTACTTC. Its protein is CASSPGLAGNYEQYF.

The CDR3 nucleotides are TGTGCCAGCAGTCCAGGGGGGTGGTTCACTGAAGCTTTCTTT. Its protein product is CASSPGGWFTEAFF. The genes are TRBV6-5 and TRBJ1-1; the match to TRBD1 covers 7 bases. The CDR3 is 14 residues long. CDR1 is MNHEY, CDR2 SVGAGI, per germline. The V gene end was trimmed by 5 bases and the J gene end by 4 bases; junction bases not matched to a gene: 7.